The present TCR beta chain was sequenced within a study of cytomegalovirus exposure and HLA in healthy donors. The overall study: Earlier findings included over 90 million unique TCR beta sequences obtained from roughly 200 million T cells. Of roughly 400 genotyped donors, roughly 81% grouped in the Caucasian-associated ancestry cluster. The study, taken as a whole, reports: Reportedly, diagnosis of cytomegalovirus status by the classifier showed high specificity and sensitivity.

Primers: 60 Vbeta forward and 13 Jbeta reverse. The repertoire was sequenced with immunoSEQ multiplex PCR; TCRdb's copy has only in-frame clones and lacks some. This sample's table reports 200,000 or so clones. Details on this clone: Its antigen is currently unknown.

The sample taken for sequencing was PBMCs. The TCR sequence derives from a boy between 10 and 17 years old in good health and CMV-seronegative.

The CDR3 coding sequence is TGTGCCTGGTACGGACAGGAAGGACCTAACTATGGCTACACCTTC. Translation: CAWYGQEGPNYGYTF. This sequence joins TRBV30 and TRBJ1-2, with 7 bases that match TRBD1. Germline V gene sequence: CDR1 GTSNPN, CDR2 SVGIG (reference sequence). The trim removed 5 bases at V and 0 bases at J, leaving 9 bases unmatched. The CDR3 has 15 amino acids.